Each of the 23 T cell receptor beta chains below was sequenced from the same sample in a study of blood T cell repertoires in COVID-19. Produced via immunoSEQ multiplex PCR; TCRdb's table is partial and in-frame only. The sample includes fewer than 200,000 clones, around 83% seen only once; the top ten take 3.6%. Sequencing was carried out using PBMCs or T cells enriched from blood (not recorded which). The receptors derive from a woman aged 45 to 65 in a cohort exposed to, infected with or recovered from COVID-19 (not recorded which).

V is TRBV7-9 and J is TRBJ1-1; D perhaps matches TRBD1 (6 bases). Trimming cost V 0 bases and J 2 bases, with 10 bases left between them. Germline V gene lookup returns CDR1 SEHNR and CDR2 FQNEAQ (reference sequence). The CDR3 is 15 amino acids. The CDR3 loop reads CASSLAGADNTEAFF. CDR3 in DNA: TGTGCCAGCAGCTTAGCGGGGGCGGACAACACTGAAGCTTTCTTT.

The V call is TRBV9, the J call TRBJ2-2, with D maybe TRBD2 (5 bases). The CDR3 sequence is 16 residues long. The V end was cut by 4 bases, the J end by 6 bases, with 19 bases between. CDR1 SGDLS and CDR2 YYNGEE come from the germline V gene. CDR3 bases: TGTGCCAGCAGCCTAACCACCGGAGGAGGTGCCGGGGAGCTGTTTTTT. Translating gives CASSLTTGGGAGELFF.

The V call is TRBV30, the J call TRBJ1-5, with D perhaps matching TRBD1 (5 bases). Looked up from germline, CDR1 is GTSNPN and CDR2 is SVGIG (reference sequence). The CDR3 is 14 amino acids. V dropped 0 bases and J dropped 4 bases, with 10 bases sitting between them. The CDR3 protein is CAWSVRGGNQPQHF. DNA of the CDR3: TGTGCCTGGAGTGTACGGGGGGGGAATCAGCCCCAGCATTTT.

The V call is TRBV15, the J call TRBJ2-7; maybe TRBD2 (6 bases). Between the trimmed V and J ends, which lost 6 bases and 2 bases, there was a span of 11 bases. Looked up from germline, CDR1 is LNHNV and CDR2 is YYDKDF (reference sequence). The CDR3 totals 13 residues. CDR3 bases: TGTGCCACCAGGGGCGGGAACACCTACGAGCAGTACTTC. Protein sequence: CATRGGNTYEQYF.

The chain links TRBV2 to TRBJ2-7, with D hard to call. The V gene's germline CDR1 is SNHLY and CDR2 FYNNEI. The CDR3 has 12 residues. Trimming took off 1 base at V and 4 bases at J, with 5 bases between the two ends. DNA of the CDR3: TGTGCCAGCAGTGAAGGTCCATACGAGCAGTACTTC. It is translated as CASSEGPYEQYF.

This chain uses TRBV5-4 with TRBJ2-7, with 8 nucleotides matching TRBD1. The germline V gene has CDR1 SGHNT and CDR2 YYREEE (reference sequence). With 2 bases clipped from V and 6 bases from J, the junction kept 4 bases outside the gene matches. The CDR3 is 13 residues long. The DNA for the CDR3 is TGTGCCAGCAGCTTCGCAGGGGGCATCGAGCAGTACTTC. Residues: CASSFAGGIEQYF. Using reference TRBV5-4 and TRBJ2-7 for the parts outside the CDR3, the full variable domain is ETGVTQSPTHLIKTRGQQVTLRCSSQSGHNTVSWYQQALGQGPQFIFQYYREEENGRGNFPPRFSGLQFPNYSSELNVNALELDDSALYLCASSFAGGIEQYFGPGTRLTVT.

The V and J genes are TRBV30 and TRBJ1-2; 7 bases map to TRBD1. V was pared by 4 bases and J by 7 bases, with 9 bases of the junction left unmatched. The germline CDR1 and CDR2 sequences are GTSNPN and SVGIG (reference sequence). This CDR3 spans 13 amino acids. The CDR3 region is CAWTATGVAGYTF. In DNA form, the CDR3 reads TGTGCCTGGACTGCAACAGGGGTGGCTGGCTACACCTTC.

The V gene is TRBV7-2, the J gene TRBJ2-1; D is undetermined. The V end lost 5 bases, the J end lost 9 bases, and 17 bases lay between the germline ends. Germline V gene lookup returns CDR1 SGHTA and CDR2 FQGNSA. The CDR3 is 14 amino acids. CDR3 residues: CASSPLNRGTEQFF. The DNA of the CDR3 is TGTGCCAGCAGCCCCCTGAATAGAGGAACTGAGCAGTTCTTC. The variable domain in full, completed from reference TRBV7-2 and TRBJ2-1, reads GAGVSQSPSNKVTEKGKDVELRCDPISGHTALYWYRQSLGQGLEFLIYFQGNSAPDKSGLPSDRFSAERTGGSVSTLTIQRTQQEDSAVYLCASSPLNRGTEQFFGPGTRLTVL.

The CDR3 DNA is TGTGCCAGCAGCGCCACATCGGGACAGCCCATCTATGGCTACACCTTC. It yields the protein CASSATSGQPIYGYTF. This chain links TRBV9 with TRBJ1-2; TRBD1 aligns across 7 bases. Germline V gene sequence: CDR1 SGDLS, CDR2 YYNGEE. V was pared by 3 bases and J by 4 bases, with 12 bases of the junction left unmatched. The CDR3 contains 16 residues.

The rearrangement uses TRBV27 and TRBJ2-6; TRBD1 matches at 10 bases. The CDR3 has 18 amino acids. Germline CDR1 reads MNHEY; CDR2 reads SMNVEV (reference sequence). V lost 5 bases and J lost 0; bases outside the gene matches: 7. CDR3 region: CASSTDRGTVSGANVLTF. The CDR3 coding sequence is TGTGCCAGCAGTACGGACAGGGGGACAGTCTCTGGGGCCAACGTCCTGACTTTC.

The CDR3 reads CASRRDNNLPAYEQYF. The CDR3, as DNA: TGTGCCAGCAGAAGGGACAACAACCTTCCCGCCTACGAGCAGTACTTC. The rearrangement links TRBV2 to TRBJ2-7, with a possible D match to TRBD1 (6 bases). The CDR3 extends over 16 amino acids. Germline CDR1 SNHLY, CDR2 FYNNEI. The V end was cut by 6 bases, the J end by 2 bases, with 20 bases between.

V usage is TRBV11-1 and J usage is TRBJ1-4, with TRBD1 identical over 9 bases. There are 14 residues in the CDR3. V shed 8 bases, J shed 8 bases, and the junction held 9 bases outside the gene matches. Germline loops: CDR1 SGHAT, CDR2 FQDESV (reference sequence). The CDR3 DNA reads TGTGCCAGCGCTACAGGGGGCGAAGGGGAAAAACTGTTTTTT. It codes for CASATGGEGEKLFF.

The CDR3 DNA reads as TGTGCCAGCAGCTTAAGAAAATGGACTACGCAAGAGACCCAGTACTTC. Translated: CASSLRKWTTQETQYF. The chain recombines TRBV7-2 with TRBJ2-5, with D perhaps TRBD2 (6 bases). V shed 2 bases and J shed 2 bases, with 15 bases lying between them. Germline V CDR1 and CDR2: SGHTA, FQGNSA. The CDR3 spans 16 residues.

This chain links TRBV15 with TRBJ2-7; the match to TRBD1 covers 8 bases. The V segment lost 4 bases and the J segment 4 bases; nucleotides outside the gene matches: 9. There are 15 residues in the CDR3. The germline V gene encodes CDR1 LNHNV and CDR2 YYDKDF (reference sequence). CDR3 loop: CATSTRTGIYYEQYF. The CDR3 DNA follows: TGTGCCACCAGCACACGGACAGGGATTTATTACGAGCAGTACTTC.

V is TRBV30 and J is TRBJ2-1; D possibly corresponds to TRBD2 (6 bases). Germline assignment: CDR1 GTSNPN and CDR2 SVGIG (reference sequence). V was clipped by 3 bases and J by 0 bases, with 15 bases between them. The CDR3 is 16 amino acids. This CDR3 is CAWSNRDSRSYNEQFF. DNA for the CDR3: TGTGCCTGGAGCAACCGGGACTCTCGCTCCTACAATGAGCAGTTCTTC.

The V gene is TRBV5-1, the J gene TRBJ2-7; tentatively, D is TRBD1 (6 bases). This CDR3 region has 14 residues. Germline V gene sequence: CDR1 SGHRS, CDR2 YFSETQ. Trimming pared 4 bases from V and 3 bases from J, leaving 14 bases between. The CDR3: CASSPQGLIYEQYF. The CDR3, as DNA: TGCGCCAGCAGCCCACAGGGATTAATCTACGAGCAGTACTTC. The variable domain in full, completed from reference TRBV5-1 and TRBJ2-7, reads KAGVTQTPRYLIKTRGQQVTLSCSPISGHRSVSWYQQTPGQGLQFLFEYFSETQRNKGNFPGRFSGRQFSNSRSEMNVSTLELGDSALYLCASSPQGLIYEQYFGPGTRLTVT.

The V and J genes are TRBV10-3 and TRBJ2-1; 10 bases match TRBD2. Germline CDR1 is ENHRY and CDR2 is SYGVKD. V lost 1 base and J lost 8; bases outside the gene matches: 2. The CDR3 is 14 amino acids. DNA for the CDR3: TGTGCCATCAGTGAGTTAGGGACTAGCGATGAGCAGTTCTTC. Translated: CAISELGTSDEQFF.

The chain links TRBV7-2 to TRBJ1-3; D might be TRBD1 (5 bases). CDR1 is SGHTA, CDR2 FQGNSA, per germline. This CDR3 is built from 15 residues. Trimming removed 3 bases from V and 2 bases from J, with 11 bases in between. The CDR3 DNA is TGTGCCAGCAGCTTGCTCCCAGGGACTGGAAACACCATATATTTT. This sequence encodes CASSLLPGTGNTIYF.

This chain links TRBV19 with TRBJ1-2, with D perhaps TRBD1 (6 bases). Germline-derived CDR1 and CDR2 are LNHDA and SQIVND (reference sequence). The CDR3 consists of 14 residues. V lost 9 bases, J lost 0 bases, and 14 bases lay in between. The CDR3 sequence: CASARDTANYGYTF. As DNA, the CDR3 is TGTGCCAGCGCCAGGGACACAGCTAACTATGGCTACACCTTC. Full variable domain (outside the CDR3, taken from reference TRBV19 and TRBJ1-2): DGGITQSPKYLFRKEGQNVTLSCEQNLNHDAMYWYRQDPGQGLRLIYYSQIVNDFQKGDIAEGYSVSREKKESFPLTVTSAQKNPTAFYLCASARDTANYGYTFGSGTRLTVV.

The sample holds one count of this clone. V is TRBV9 and J is TRBJ1-1; TRBD1 aligns across 10 bases. The V and J ends lost 4 bases and 2 bases, in that order; junction bases with no gene match: 5. The CDR3 is 15 residues long. In germline, CDR1 is SGDLS, CDR2 YYNGEE. The CDR3 loop is CASSPWTGGNTEAFF. In DNA form, the CDR3 reads TGTGCCAGCAGCCCCTGGACAGGGGGAAACACTGAAGCTTTCTTT.

The chain employs TRBV2 and TRBJ2-2; tentative D call: TRBD2 (6 bases). The CDR3 contains 14 residues. V was trimmed by 6 bases and J by 4 bases, leaving 12 bases between them. Germline CDR1 reads SNHLY; CDR2 reads FYNNEI. The CDR3 loop reads CASSRDFTTGELFF. For the CDR3, the DNA is TGTGCCAGCAGCCGGGACTTTACCACCGGGGAGCTGTTTTTT.

The chain carries TRBV19 and TRBJ1-5, with 7 bases aligning to TRBD1. CDR1 is LNHDA and CDR2 is SQIVND in the germline V gene (reference sequence). The CDR3 contains 16 residues. Trimming cost V 5 bases and J 0 bases; bases outside gene matches: 7. In DNA form, the CDR3 reads TGTGCCAGTAGTTTACAGGGGCCTTATAGCAATCAGCCCCAGCATTTT. Translated: CASSLQGPYSNQPQHF.

The chain recombines TRBV19 with TRBJ2-3; possible D gene TRBD2, 7 bases. Trimming took off 4 bases at V and 7 bases at J, with 18 bases between the two ends. The CDR3 length is 15 residues. Germline CDR1 reads LNHDA; CDR2 reads SQIVND (reference sequence). CDR3 in DNA: TGTGCCAGTAGTAGTTTCGGGGGGCCGGGATATACGCAGTATTTT. It encodes CASSSFGGPGYTQYF.